A single sample gave rise to the 7 T cell receptor beta chains below, sequenced in a study of cytomegalovirus exposure and HLA in healthy donors. A multiplex PCR was run with 60 Vbeta primers and 13 Jbeta primers. Sequencing was performed with immunoSEQ multiplex PCR; in TCRdb, only in-frame clones are kept and a portion is missing. This table holds 56,000 or so clones. Sequencing input: PBMCs. These TCRs come from a man aged 35 to 55 in good health and CMV-seropositive.

The rearrangement uses TRBV30 and TRBJ1-5, with D uncertain. The CDR3 extends over 14 amino acids. Germline values: CDR1 GTSNPN, CDR2 SVGIG (reference sequence). V lost 2 bases and J 5 bases, leaving 13 bases between the germline ends. Here the CDR3 reads CAWSNQRLDQPQHF. CDR3 bases: TGTGCCTGGAGTAACCAAAGACTAGATCAGCCCCAGCATTTT.

V gene TRBV19 combines with J gene TRBJ2-2; the match to TRBD2 covers 8 bases. Germline values: CDR1 LNHDA, CDR2 SQIVND (reference sequence). Trimming removed 7 bases from V and 1 base from J; junction bases left unmatched: 2. This CDR3 is 14 amino acids long. CDR3 loop: CASMAGGNTGELFF. CDR3 nucleotides: TGTGCCAGTATGGCGGGAGGGAACACCGGGGAGCTGTTTTTT.

V gene TRBV28 combines with J gene TRBJ1-4; a weak D match, TRBD1 (6 bases). The CDR3 loop spans 13 amino acids. Germline CDR1 is MDHEN and CDR2 is SYDVKM. V was clipped by 6 bases and J by 8 bases, with 13 bases between them. CDR3 in amino acids: CASRGRGLEKLFF. Here the CDR3 DNA reads TGTGCCAGCAGAGGCAGGGGATTGGAAAAACTGTTTTTT.

CDR3: CASSQYSGTGCGYTF. The DNA of the CDR3 is TGTGCCAGTAGTCAGTATTCCGGGACAGGGTGTGGCTACACCTTC. The J gene is TRBJ1-2, the V gene TRBV19, with 9 bases lining up with TRBD1. V lost 5 bases to trimming and J lost 7 bases; unmatched junction nucleotides: 11. CDR3 length equals 15 residues. The germline V gene encodes CDR1 LNHDA and CDR2 SQIVND (reference sequence).

CDR3 sequence (DNA): TGTGCCTGGAGTGTACGACAGGGGAAGAATCAGCCCCAGCATTTT. This encodes CAWSVRQGKNQPQHF. The gene calls are TRBV30 and TRBJ1-5, with 8 bases identical to TRBD1. The J segment lost 4 bases and the V segment lost 0 bases, leaving 5 bases of the junction unmatched. The CDR3 sequence is 15 residues long. Germline values: CDR1 GTSNPN, CDR2 SVGIG (reference sequence).

CDR3 amino acids: CASSLSSGRSSDEQFF. The CDR3 DNA is TGCGCCAGCAGTCTGTCCTCCGGGAGAAGCAGCGATGAGCAGTTCTTC. V usage is TRBV10-1 and J usage is TRBJ2-1; possible D gene TRBD2, 6 bases. CDR1 is WNHNN, CDR2 SYGVQD, per germline (reference sequence). The CDR3 extends over 16 amino acids. Trimming removed 5 bases from V and 8 bases from J, with 22 bases in between.

The chain is built from TRBV7-2 and TRBJ2-3; D gene unclear. Germline V gives CDR1 SGHTA, CDR2 FQGNSA. The length of the CDR3 is 12 residues. V was clipped by 6 bases and J by 0 bases, with 4 bases between them. The CDR3 loop reads CASSRSTDTQYF. CDR3 DNA sequence: TGTGCCAGCAGTCGGAGCACAGATACGCAGTATTTT.